These T cell receptor beta chains were read from a single sample in a study of OX40 agonist ivuxolimab in advanced cancers. Produced via immunoSEQ multiplex PCR; TCRdb's table is partial and in-frame only. The sample has 65,000 to 90,000 clones; approximately 85% are singletons. Sequences were derived from CD4+ or CD8+ T cells sorted from blood, sampled in a trial of the OX40 agonist ivuxolimab. The receptors derive from an adult with an advanced solid tumor such as melanoma, head and neck, liver or kidney cancer. Both conserved end residues are part of each CDR3. Each record gives: D gene, J gene, clone size, V gene, CDR3 DNA, CDR3 protein. A D gene is named only where the DNA matches it firmly. Size is omitted from some rows. Given values are once, few, many or a class for expanded clones.

d_call: -; j_call: TRBJ1-1; clone_size: -; v_call: TRBV18; cdr3_nt: TGTGCCAGCTCACCAAACGCAGGTACAAATGAAGCAGCTTTCTTT; cdr3_aa: CASSPNAGTNEAAFF
d_call: -; j_call: TRBJ1-2; clone_size: -; v_call: TRBV14; cdr3_nt: TGTGCCAGCAGCCTTGGACGAGGGATCTATGGCTACACCTTC; cdr3_aa: CASSLGRGIYGYTF
d_call: TRBD1; j_call: TRBJ2-7; clone_size: -; v_call: TRBV28; cdr3_nt: TGTGCCAGCAGTTTGGGACAGGGGGCTTACGAGCAGTACTTC; cdr3_aa: CASSLGQGAYEQYF
d_call: -; j_call: TRBJ1-1; clone_size: -; v_call: TRBV11-2; cdr3_nt: TGTGCCAGCAGCCCACTGGGGGCGAAGAACACTGAAGCTTTCTTT; cdr3_aa: CASSPLGAKNTEAFF
d_call: -; j_call: TRBJ2-7; clone_size: -; v_call: TRBV4-1; cdr3_nt: TGCGCCAGCAGCCAAGATCGGAACACCTACGAGCAGTACTTC; cdr3_aa: CASSQDRNTYEQYF
d_call: -; j_call: TRBJ2-3; clone_size: -; v_call: TRBV7-7; cdr3_nt: TGTGCCAGCAGCTTAGGCAGCGGCCGCACAGATACGCAGTATTTT; cdr3_aa: CASSLGSGRTDTQYF
d_call: TRBD2; j_call: TRBJ2-3; clone_size: -; v_call: TRBV7-2; cdr3_nt: TGTGCCACTTCGGCCGGGGGGGCCGGAGATACGCAGTATTTT; cdr3_aa: CATSAGGAGDTQYF
d_call: -; j_call: TRBJ1-5; clone_size: -; v_call: TRBV7-8; cdr3_nt: TGTGCCAGCAGCTTAATGGACGATCAGCCCCAGCATTTT; cdr3_aa: CASSLMDDQPQHF
d_call: -; j_call: TRBJ1-2; clone_size: -; v_call: TRBV6-1; cdr3_nt: TGTGCCAGCAGCCGACAATGGGAGGGGAACTTTGGCTACACCTTC; cdr3_aa: CASSRQWEGNFGYTF
d_call: -; j_call: TRBJ2-5; clone_size: -; v_call: TRBV7-9; cdr3_nt: TGTGCCAGCAGCTTAGATCGGGGTAAAGAGACCCAGTACTTC; cdr3_aa: CASSLDRGKETQYF
d_call: -; j_call: TRBJ1-6; clone_size: -; v_call: TRBV30; cdr3_nt: TGTGCCTGGAGTGTAGGACGGGAAAATTCACCCCTCCACTTT; cdr3_aa: CAWSVGRENSPLHF
d_call: TRBD2; j_call: TRBJ2-7; clone_size: -; v_call: TRBV2; cdr3_nt: TGTGCCAGCAGACCTACTAGCGGGGGTTCCTACGAGCAGTACTTC; cdr3_aa: CASRPTSGGSYEQYF
d_call: -; j_call: TRBJ1-4; clone_size: -; v_call: TRBV4-3; cdr3_nt: TGCGCCAGCAGCTCCCAGGGTAGGGAAAAACTGTTTTTT; cdr3_aa: CASSSQGREKLFF
d_call: -; j_call: TRBJ1-5; clone_size: -; v_call: TRBV6-5; cdr3_nt: TGTGCCAGCAGTTACTCGAATCCAGGGTCGGATCAGCCCCAGCATTTT; cdr3_aa: CASSYSNPGSDQPQHF
d_call: TRBD1; j_call: TRBJ1-5; clone_size: -; v_call: TRBV6-6; cdr3_nt: TGTGCCAGCAATAACAGGGGGTTTAGTCAGCCCCAGCATTTT; cdr3_aa: CASNNRGFSQPQHF
d_call: TRBD1; j_call: TRBJ2-7; clone_size: -; v_call: TRBV6-5; cdr3_nt: TGTGCCAGCAGCTCCGGGACAGGGGGTCTCGGCGAGCAGTACTTC; cdr3_aa: CASSSGTGGLGEQYF
d_call: -; j_call: TRBJ1-1; clone_size: few; v_call: TRBV2; cdr3_nt: TGTGCCAGCAGTGAAGAAGCGGGGACCACTGAAGCTTTCTTT; cdr3_aa: CASSEEAGTTEAFF
d_call: -; j_call: TRBJ2-5; clone_size: -; v_call: TRBV2; cdr3_nt: TGTGCCACGTCTAGAGGGGTTTACCAAGAGACCCAGTACTTC; cdr3_aa: CATSRGVYQETQYF
d_call: -; j_call: TRBJ1-5; clone_size: -; v_call: TRBV28; cdr3_nt: TGTGCCACCAAGGGGAGTTCGGTCAGGGCCCTAAGCAATCAGCCCCAGCATTTT; cdr3_aa: CATKGSSVRALSNQPQHF
d_call: TRBD1; j_call: TRBJ1-3; clone_size: -; v_call: TRBV27; cdr3_nt: TGTGCCAGCAGTCGGGACAGGGGAGGACCTGGAAACACCATATATTTT; cdr3_aa: CASSRDRGGPGNTIYF
d_call: TRBD1; j_call: TRBJ1-1; clone_size: -; v_call: TRBV6-5; cdr3_nt: TGTGCCAGCAGATCTGGACAGGTTAAGGACACTGAAGCTTTCTTT; cdr3_aa: CASRSGQVKDTEAFF
d_call: TRBD1; j_call: TRBJ1-1; clone_size: -; v_call: TRBV18; cdr3_nt: TGTGCCAGCTCACCAGGGCAGGGGGCGCGGAACACTGAAGCTTTCTTT; cdr3_aa: CASSPGQGARNTEAFF
d_call: -; j_call: TRBJ1-1; clone_size: -; v_call: TRBV28; cdr3_nt: TGTGCCAGCAGTTTAGGAGGGAACCGGGCCGAAGCTTTCTTT; cdr3_aa: CASSLGGNRAEAFF
d_call: TRBD1; j_call: TRBJ1-1; clone_size: -; v_call: TRBV6-4; cdr3_nt: TGTGCCAGCAGTGACCGGGACAGGGACACTGAAGCTTTCTTT; cdr3_aa: CASSDRDRDTEAFF
d_call: TRBD1; j_call: TRBJ1-2; clone_size: -; v_call: TRBV6-5; cdr3_nt: TGTGCCAGCAGTGAAAGAATGACAGGGCTTGGCTACACCTTC; cdr3_aa: CASSERMTGLGYTF
d_call: -; j_call: TRBJ2-7; clone_size: few; v_call: TRBV7-2; cdr3_nt: TGTGCCAGCAGCTTAGGGGGGCCCCCTTACGAGCAGTACTTC; cdr3_aa: CASSLGGPPYEQYF
d_call: -; j_call: TRBJ2-6; clone_size: -; v_call: TRBV6-6; cdr3_nt: TGTGCCAGCAGTTACGGGTCTGGGGCCAACGTCCTGACTTTC; cdr3_aa: CASSYGSGANVLTF
d_call: -; j_call: TRBJ1-5; clone_size: -; v_call: TRBV4-1; cdr3_nt: TGCGCCAGCAGCTGGGGGGTTTTTCAGCCCCAGCATTTT; cdr3_aa: CASSWGVFQPQHF
d_call: TRBD1; j_call: TRBJ1-2; clone_size: -; v_call: TRBV4-1; cdr3_nt: TGCGCCAGCAGCCAAGCTGCACAGGGGCGAGGCTATGGCTACACCTTC; cdr3_aa: CASSQAAQGRGYGYTF
d_call: -; j_call: TRBJ2-5; clone_size: -; v_call: TRBV20-1; cdr3_nt: TGCAGTGCCCGTGAACAAGAGACCCAGTACTTC; cdr3_aa: CSAREQETQYF
d_call: -; j_call: TRBJ1-2; clone_size: few; v_call: TRBV5-4; cdr3_nt: TGTGCCAGCAGCTTTGCAGGGATGGGTGGCTACACCTTC; cdr3_aa: CASSFAGMGGYTF
d_call: -; j_call: TRBJ1-1; clone_size: -; v_call: TRBV7-2; cdr3_nt: TGTGCCAGCAGTCCCGTGGTGGACACTGAAGCTTTCTTT; cdr3_aa: CASSPVVDTEAFF
d_call: TRBD1; j_call: TRBJ2-3; clone_size: -; v_call: TRBV5-1; cdr3_nt: TGCGCCAGCAGTAAGAGGACAGGGACTAGCACAGATACGCAGTATTTT; cdr3_aa: CASSKRTGTSTDTQYF
d_call: -; j_call: TRBJ2-7; clone_size: -; v_call: TRBV11-2; cdr3_nt: TGTGCCAGCAGCCGCCGAGGCTTGACGCCCTACGAGCAGTACTTC; cdr3_aa: CASSRRGLTPYEQYF
d_call: -; j_call: TRBJ2-7; clone_size: -; v_call: TRBV7-2; cdr3_nt: TGTGCCAGCAGCTTGACGGGAGTTGTAGTGTACGAGCAGTACTTC; cdr3_aa: CASSLTGVVVYEQYF
d_call: -; j_call: TRBJ1-5; clone_size: -; v_call: TRBV9; cdr3_nt: TGTGCCAGCAGCGGTGACAGTGGGAATCAGCCCCAGCATTTT; cdr3_aa: CASSGDSGNQPQHF
d_call: -; j_call: TRBJ1-3; clone_size: -; v_call: TRBV7-2; cdr3_nt: TGTGCCAGCAGCGCGGGGGTATCTGGAAACACCATATATTTT; cdr3_aa: CASSAGVSGNTIYF
d_call: -; j_call: TRBJ2-1; clone_size: -; v_call: TRBV10-3; cdr3_nt: TGTGCCATCGCTCTAGCGACTGACAATGAGCAGTTCTTC; cdr3_aa: CAIALATDNEQFF
d_call: TRBD1; j_call: TRBJ2-4; clone_size: -; v_call: TRBV19; cdr3_nt: TGTGCCAGTAGTCGGACAGGACCCTCCGGGGCCAAAAACATTCAGTACTTC; cdr3_aa: CASSRTGPSGAKNIQYF
d_call: -; j_call: TRBJ2-5; clone_size: -; v_call: TRBV5-1; cdr3_nt: TGCGCCAGCGGCCGATTGGGGCCCAAGGAGACCCAGTACTTC; cdr3_aa: CASGRLGPKETQYF
d_call: -; j_call: TRBJ2-7; clone_size: -; v_call: TRBV29-1; cdr3_nt: TGCAGCGTTGCGGGGGGCTCCCTGATGGCTTACGAGCAGTACTTC; cdr3_aa: CSVAGGSLMAYEQYF
d_call: -; j_call: TRBJ1-5; clone_size: -; v_call: TRBV2; cdr3_nt: TGTGCCAGCAGTGGGGACGGGGGCAATCAGCCCCAGCATTTT; cdr3_aa: CASSGDGGNQPQHF
d_call: -; j_call: TRBJ1-2; clone_size: -; v_call: TRBV28; cdr3_nt: TGTGCCAGCAGTACCACAAGAAGCCCTTATGGCTACACCTTC; cdr3_aa: CASSTTRSPYGYTF
d_call: -; j_call: TRBJ2-7; clone_size: -; v_call: TRBV11-3; cdr3_nt: TGTGCCAGCAGCTTAGGATCTTGGACAGTGATCATCTACGAGCAGTACTTC; cdr3_aa: CASSLGSWTVIIYEQYF
d_call: -; j_call: TRBJ1-2; clone_size: -; v_call: TRBV7-9; cdr3_nt: TGTGCCAGCAGCTTAGGAATTTCGGGGGAGTATGGCTACACCTTC; cdr3_aa: CASSLGISGEYGYTF
d_call: -; j_call: TRBJ2-7; clone_size: -; v_call: TRBV5-1; cdr3_nt: TGCGCCAGCAGCTTGGCCGCAGGGTTAGACGAGCAGTACTTC; cdr3_aa: CASSLAAGLDEQYF
d_call: TRBD1; j_call: TRBJ1-6; clone_size: -; v_call: TRBV5-4; cdr3_nt: TGTGCCAGCAGCTTGGTCACAGGGGGCGTAGGTTCACCCCTCCACTTT; cdr3_aa: CASSLVTGGVGSPLHF
d_call: -; j_call: TRBJ2-7; clone_size: -; v_call: TRBV2; cdr3_nt: TGTGCCAGCAGCCCGGGGGGCTCGCGGTCCTACGAGCAGTACTTC; cdr3_aa: CASSPGGSRSYEQYF
d_call: TRBD1; j_call: TRBJ1-1; clone_size: few; v_call: TRBV19; cdr3_nt: TGTGCCAGTATCCCCGGGACAGACAACACTGAAGCTTTCTTT; cdr3_aa: CASIPGTDNTEAFF
d_call: -; j_call: TRBJ1-4; clone_size: -; v_call: TRBV19; cdr3_nt: TGTGCCAGTAGCCGTGGACTAGGTGAAAAACTGTTTTTT; cdr3_aa: CASSRGLGEKLFF
d_call: -; j_call: TRBJ1-2; clone_size: few; v_call: TRBV4-2; cdr3_nt: TGTGCCAGCAGCCCCCCAACGGGGAACTATGGCTACACCTTC; cdr3_aa: CASSPPTGNYGYTF